Relative to its sample, the clone carrying this TCR beta chain is medium-sized. Antigen unknown. This sample is drawn from a study of naive and memory T cell subsets. The beta constant-region primer was an equimolar mix of two oligonucleotides covering TRBC1 and TRBC2. The ligated cDNA underwent four PCR rounds using SP2 and nested alpha and beta constant-region primers. One entry per CDR3 protein, called by TCRdb with MiXCR from the UMI-ligation and nested PCR reads. The data contain about 34,000 distinct CDR3 sequences, around 20% of them seen just once; the ten biggest clones take up about 3.6%. Alpha and beta libraries were amplified separately from the second PCR onward. Whole-study results and caveats: From naive to CM, EM and EMRA, diversity decreased and Gini increased. Clonotypes here are unpaired alpha or beta chain sequences. Between naive and memory subsets, TCR abundance power law exponents differed.

The germline V gene has CDR1 MNHEY and CDR2 SVGAGI. The CDR3 covers 17 residues. V shed 6 bases and J 2 bases; nucleotides not matched to a gene: 12. This sequence originates from a human donor in good health. The V gene is TRBV6-5, the J gene TRBJ1-5; 8 bases align to TRBD1. Specimen: effector memory CD4+ T cells from blood. Subset noted: effector memory, CD45RA- CD27-. The CDR3: CASRRTSDRVGNQPQHF. CDR3 DNA sequence: TGTGCCAGCAGAAGGACATCGGACAGGGTCGGCAATCAGCCCCAGCATTTT.